This T cell receptor (beta chain) appears in the sequencing data of a study of T-cell memory formation after mild COVID-19. Notes on the study in general: What remained unconfirmed was the SARS-CoV-2 specificity of second-wave clones peaking on day 37. Pre-infection memory contained some responding clones, which suggested that cross-reactive memory had joined.

The CDR3 has 12 residues. The ends were cut back, 3 bases at V and 9 bases at J, with 9 bases in the middle. Germline assignment: CDR1 MGHRA and CDR2 YSYEKL. This clonotype appeared a few times. Its target is unknown. MiXCR, applied by TCRdb to the 5' RACE reads, yields one record per CDR3 protein. The sample contains under 50,000 distinct CDR3 sequences, roughly 27% of which appear only once. This receptor was obtained from a man between 18 and 29 years old who had mild COVID-19 (a few samples of this study predate the infection). Cell type and time point are not known. Sequencing was performed on PBMCs or a T cell subset sorted from them (not recorded which). The J gene is TRBJ2-1, the V gene TRBV4-1, with TRBD1 as a possible D gene (5 bases). The CDR3 sequence: CASSHDSLEQFF. DNA of the CDR3: TGCGCCAGCAGCCACGACAGTCTTGAGCAGTTCTTC.